A selection of T cell receptor beta chains follows, all from one sample in a study of blood T cells in healthy people across ages. TCRdb redid the calling of the 5' RACE reads with MiXCR, one entry per CDR3 protein. Among about 1.5 million distinct CDR3 sequences listed, 35% to 45% were seen once. Sample: blood. The source is a woman under 30 in good health. Each CDR3 is given without its conserved first and last residue.

j_gene,v_gene,CDR3aa
TRBJ2-4,TRBV30,AWSRLAKNIQY
TRBJ2-7,TRBV7-2,ASSSFRSYSYEQY
TRBJ2-7,TRBV7-2,ASSPSAKNEQY
TRBJ1-1,TRBV28,ASSLGPTYTEAF
TRBJ2-2,TRBV2,ASRGDRRGANTGKLF
TRBJ2-1,TRBV30,AWSPGDYNEQF
TRBJ1-1,TRBV27,ASSTGGYDTEAF
TRBJ2-5,TRBV3-1,ASSQVQGSFYYNEQY
TRBJ2-7,TRBV6-5,ASSYVGQGADEQY
TRBJ2-1,TRBV29-1,SAERGSTYNEQF
TRBJ2-1,TRBV20-1,SASGTGAGYNEQF
TRBJ2-2,TRBV12-3/TRBV12-4,ASSLGRLARTGELF
TRBJ2-6,TRBV18,ASSRPWTGKTSGANVLT
TRBJ2-5,TRBV6-1,ASSSTRWGQETQY
.,TRBV12-3/TRBV12-4,ASSAPSGRFNEQY
TRBJ2-1,TRBV7-9,ASRPGPGNEQF
TRBJ2-1,TRBV27,ASSFETGVYNEQF
TRBJ1-2,TRBV5-1,ASSFQGDKGYT
.,TRBV20-1,SAHIADQETQY
TRBJ2-1,TRBV29-1,SVVIAGWDEQF
TRBJ2-1,TRBV7-9,DSSLVSGGGNNEQF
TRBJ1-1,TRBV7-9,ASSLGSGVEAF